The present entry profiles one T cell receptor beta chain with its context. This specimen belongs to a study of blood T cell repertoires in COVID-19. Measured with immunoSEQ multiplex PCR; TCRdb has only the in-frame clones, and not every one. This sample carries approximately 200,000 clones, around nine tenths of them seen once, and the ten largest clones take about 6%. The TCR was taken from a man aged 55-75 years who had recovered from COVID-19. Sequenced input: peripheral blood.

CDR3 region: CASSGHRGTNTGELFF. In DNA, the CDR3 is TGTGCCAGCAGCGGGCACAGGGGCACGAACACCGGGGAGCTGTTTTTT. The chain couples TRBV7-3 to TRBJ2-2; 7 nucleotides align to TRBD1. Germline V CDR1 and CDR2: SGHTA, FQGTGA. Trimming cost V 5 bases and J 0 bases; bases outside gene matches: 6. The CDR3 loop spans 16 amino acids.